This T cell receptor (beta chain) derives from a study of naive CD8 T cells in extremely preterm neonates. J gave up 8 bases and V 11 bases, and 10 bases lay outside the gene matches. In germline, CDR1 is MNHNS, CDR2 SASEGT. This CDR3 comprises 13 residues. Peripheral blood came from healthy roughly 16-56 month-old surgical children and healthy nonsmoking adults. TCRdb keeps only in-frame clones here, not all; method: immunoSEQ multiplex PCR. Among about 7,000 clones listed, about 98% were seen once. Sequenced: naive CD8+ T cells from blood. This TCR was sampled from a human donor in good health. The chain uses TRBV6-1 and TRBJ2-1; 9 positions agree with TRBD1. The DNA for the CDR3 is TGTGCCGGGTCCCGGGACAGGGCCGATGAGCAGTTCTTC. This gives the protein CAGSRDRADEQFF.